The rows below give T cell receptor beta chains drawn from one sample of a study of shared clonotypes between healthy human individuals. The table came from immunoSEQ multiplex PCR; TCRdb's copy has only in-frame clones and leaves some out. Seen here are millions of clones, roughly 94% observed once, and the top ten hold 0.13%. The sample consisted of naive CD4+ T cells sorted from blood. Source of these receptors: a man aged 18 to 30 in good health. Each CDR3 is given with its conserved first and last residue. The D gene is left open where the match is weak. Only part of the rows carry a size: once, few, many, or a class if the clone is expanded.

V	D	size	J	DNA	CDR3
TRBV29-1	.	.	TRBJ2-3	TGCAGCGTTGGGAGGGGTGATACGCAGTATTTT	CSVGRGDTQYF
TRBV5-6	TRBD1	.	TRBJ1-2	TGTGCCAGCAGCTTGGTGGGGACAGAGAATAACTATGGCTACACCTTC	CASSLVGTENNYGYTF
TRBV28	.	.	TRBJ1-2	TGTGCCAGCAGTTTACAAGGAGCCGCTGGCTACACCTTC	CASSLQGAAGYTF
TRBV7-2	.	.	TRBJ1-1	TGTGCCAGCAGCTTAATCCGGAACACTGAAGCTTTCTTT	CASSLIRNTEAFF
TRBV10-3	.	.	TRBJ2-1	TGTGCCATCAGTGAGTCGGGGGGGGCCGGTTACAATGAGCAGTTCTTC	CAISESGGAGYNEQFF
TRBV19	.	.	TRBJ2-3	TGTGCCAGTAGTAAATATAAAGTGACAGATACGCAGTATTTT	CASSKYKVTDTQYF
TRBV9	.	.	TRBJ2-2	TGTGCCAGCAGCGGAGTAGTCAGAGGGGACGGGGAGCTGTTTTTT	CASSGVVRGDGELFF
TRBV27	.	.	TRBJ2-7	TGTGCCAGCAGTTTATCCGTGACAGCGTCAAGCGGCGAGCAGTACTTC	CASSLSVTASSGEQYF
TRBV4-1	TRBD1	once	TRBJ1-4	TGCGCCAGCAGCCGAGGACAGGGGGCATACAATGAAAAACTGTTTTTT	CASSRGQGAYNEKLFF
TRBV6-5	.	.	TRBJ1-1	TGTGCCAGCAGTTACCAGGGGTTGAGGATGAACACTGAAGCTTTCTTT	CASSYQGLRMNTEAFF
TRBV19	.	.	TRBJ2-7	TGTGCCAGTAGTAGACCCCCAGGGACCTACGAGCAGTACTTC	CASSRPPGTYEQYF
TRBV6-5	.	few	TRBJ1-4	TGTGCCAGCAGTTACGGGGGAAAACTGTTTTTT	CASSYGGKLFF
TRBV7-9	.	.	TRBJ1-2	TGTGCCAGCAGCTTAGCAGGGGAGGAAGTCAATGGCTACACCTTC	CASSLAGEEVNGYTF
TRBV2	.	.	TRBJ2-3	TGTGCCAGCAGTGAAGGGACTCTGAGCACAGATACGCAGTATTTT	CASSEGTLSTDTQYF
TRBV5-4	TRBD1	.	TRBJ1-6	TGTGCCAGCAGCGGGACAGGGACATATAATTCACCCCTCCACTTT	CASSGTGTYNSPLHF
TRBV19	.	.	TRBJ2-5	TGTGCCAGTAGTATAAACGGAGGGGGTCAAGAGACCCAGTACTTC	CASSINGGGQETQYF
TRBV7-9	.	.	TRBJ1-6	TGTGCCAGCAGCTTAGAGCGTTCGGCAGGGGATAGTAATTCACCCCTCCACTTT	CASSLERSAGDSNSPLHF
TRBV18	.	once	TRBJ2-3	TGTGCCAGCTCCGACCAACTAGGTACGCAGTATTTT	CASSDQLGTQYF
TRBV9	TRBD1	.	TRBJ2-7	TGTGCCAGCAACTGGACAGGCAACTCTTTCGAGCAGTACTTC	CASNWTGNSFEQYF
TRBV4-1	.	once	TRBJ1-5	TGCGCCAGCAGCCAAGTTGAGACAGTCGGCAATCAGCCCCAGCATTTT	CASSQVETVGNQPQHF
TRBV7-2	.	.	TRBJ2-1	TGTGCCAGCAGCCCAACCGGACAGTCTTATTACAATGAGCAGTTCTTC	CASSPTGQSYYNEQFF
TRBV7-9	.	once	TRBJ1-1	TGTGCCAGCAGCCTCAAAAAGGCGAACACTGAAGCTTTCTTT	CASSLKKANTEAFF
TRBV7-9	.	.	TRBJ2-1	TGTGCCAGCAGGGACTGGGGTCAACGAGACAATGAGCAGTTCTTC	CASRDWGQRDNEQFF
TRBV19	TRBD1	.	TRBJ1-5	TGTGCCAGTGGGGGAAACGGACAGGTTAATCAGCCCCAGCATTTT	CASGGNGQVNQPQHF
TRBV19	TRBD1	.	TRBJ2-7	TGTGCCAGTAGTACCCGGGACAGCGTTTACACCTACGAGCAGTACTTC	CASSTRDSVYTYEQYF
TRBV20-1	.	.	TRBJ2-2	TGCAGTGCTAGGGCTACCGGGGAGCTGTTTTTT	CSARATGELFF
TRBV5-6	.	.	TRBJ1-2	TGTGCCAGCAGCTCGAGAGAGCGAGGTGGCTACACCTTC	CASSSRERGGYTF
TRBV5-6	TRBD2	.	TRBJ2-1	TGTGCCAGCGGGATTAGCGGGAAGGTGTACAATGAGCAGTTCTTC	CASGISGKVYNEQFF
TRBV5-5	.	.	TRBJ1-1	TGTGCCAGCAGCCCTCACTTCGGCTCTGAAGCTTTCTTT	CASSPHFGSEAFF
TRBV4-1	.	.	TRBJ2-7	TGCGCCAGCAGCCAAGAGGGGCGCGAGCAGTACTTC	CASSQEGREQYF
TRBV11-2	TRBD2	.	TRBJ2-7	TGTGCCAGCAGCTTAGAAGGACTAGCGGGAGGCCTGGAGCAGTACTTC	CASSLEGLAGGLEQYF
TRBV6-6	.	once	TRBJ1-6	TGTGCCAGCAGCACACAGAGTTCTAATTCACCCCTCCACTTT	CASSTQSSNSPLHF
TRBV30	TRBD1	once	TRBJ2-4	TGTGCCTGGAGTGTACTAAGACAGGGGATTCGACTAGCCAAAAACATTCAGTACTTC	CAWSVLRQGIRLAKNIQYF
TRBV11-2	.	few	TRBJ2-3	TGTGCCAGCAGCCCAGGGAGCACAGATACGCAGTATTTT	CASSPGSTDTQYF
TRBV27	TRBD1	.	TRBJ1-6	TGTGCCAGCAGTCTCCGGACAGGGGGGAGCCATTCACCCCTCCACTTT	CASSLRTGGSHSPLHF
TRBV18	.	.	TRBJ1-4	TGTGCCAGCTCACCAGATACCAATGAAAAACTGTTTTTT	CASSPDTNEKLFF
TRBV7-9	.	.	TRBJ1-4	TGTGCCAGCAGCCCCCGTAGGACAGATAATGAAAAACTGTTTTTT	CASSPRRTDNEKLFF
TRBV15	.	few	TRBJ2-7	TGTGCCACCAGCAGAGATCTCGTTTCCCACGAGCAGTACTTC	CATSRDLVSHEQYF
TRBV28	.	.	TRBJ1-1	TGTGCCAGCAGTCCTCAGTTGAACACTGAAGCTTTCTTT	CASSPQLNTEAFF
TRBV14	.	.	TRBJ2-7	TGTGCCAGCAGCACCCAAGTAGGCGGTGAGCAGTACTTC	CASSTQVGGEQYF
TRBV4-1	TRBD2	once	TRBJ2-3	TGCGCCAGCAGCCAAGCTTCTAGCGGGGGGGCAGCAGATACGCAGTATTTT	CASSQASSGGAADTQYF
TRBV6-5	.	.	TRBJ2-1	TGTGCCAGCAGTTATAGACAGTTATACAATGAGCAGTTCTTC	CASSYRQLYNEQFF